Following are 10 T cell receptor beta chains from one sample sequenced in a study of T cells in tumors after PD-1 blockade. Here immunoSEQ multiplex PCR was the method, and the copy in TCRdb shows in-frame clones only, minus some. The profile shows 55,000 to 70,000 clones, 80% of them singletons. The sequencing used PBMCs, collected before anti-PD-1 treatment. The receptors derive from a human donor with basal cell carcinoma.

This clone was counted between two and nine times. The chain combines TRBV7-3 with TRBJ2-7; D is perhaps TRBD1 (5 bases). CDR1 is SGHTA and CDR2 is FQGTGA in the germline V gene. The CDR3 runs to 13 residues. V gave up 2 bases and J gave up 0 bases, with 5 bases separating them. CDR3 bases: TGTGCCAGCAGCTTAGGGGCCTCCTACGAGCAGTACTTC. Amino acids: CASSLGASYEQYF.

The chain is built from TRBV9 and TRBJ1-2, with 11 bases identical to TRBD1. The junction had 6 bases not matched to a gene; V was cut back by 3 bases and J by 2 bases. From germline, CDR1 is SGDLS and CDR2 YYNGEE. The CDR3 contains 16 residues. The CDR3 nucleotides read TGTGCCAGCAGCGCGCCCGGGACAGGGGGGAACTATGGCTACACCTTC. This sequence encodes CASSAPGTGGNYGYTF. Full variable domain (missing parts from reference TRBV9 and TRBJ1-2): DSGVTQTPKHLITATGQRVTLRCSPRSGDLSVYWYQQSLDQGLQFLIQYYNGEERAKGNILERFSAQQFPDLHSELNLSSLELGDSALYFCASSAPGTGGNYGYTFGSGTRLTVV.

The rearrangement links TRBV2 to TRBJ1-4; D unclear. Per germline, CDR1 SNHLY and CDR2 FYNNEI. This CDR3 comprises 14 residues. V was shortened by 10 bases and J by 3 bases, with 15 bases between the two germline ends. The CDR3 protein is CANALEGSNEKLFF. CDR3 nucleotide sequence: TGTGCCAACGCCTTGGAGGGATCTAATGAAAAACTGTTTTTT.

For this clone: Other DNA sequences of this sample code for an identical CDR3. The rearrangement uses TRBV3-1 (or the pseudogene TRBV3-2) and TRBJ2-7; 7 bases agree with TRBD1. V was pared by 1 base and J by 2 bases, with 8 bases of the junction left unmatched. Germline CDR1 LGHDT, CDR2 YNNKEL (reference sequence). The CDR3 covers 16 residues. The CDR3 sequence is CASSQGRKGATYEQYF. The CDR3 DNA sequence: TGTGCCAGCAGCCAAGGGAGGAAGGGGGCAACCTACGAGCAGTACTTC.

This chain connects TRBV29-1 to TRBJ1-4; the match to TRBD1 covers 7 bases. The CDR3 length is 14 residues. Germline assignment: CDR1 SQVTM and CDR2 ANQGSEA. J gave up 11 bases and V 2 bases, and 11 bases lay outside the gene matches. The CDR3 region has the DNA TGCAGCGTTGAAAGGGCAGGGGGTAACGGGAAACTGTTTTTT. Its protein is CSVERAGGNGKLFF.

This chain links TRBV5-6 with TRBJ1-4, with TRBD1 matching 9 bases. The CDR3 has 17 amino acids. CDR1 and CDR2 from the germline V gene are SGHDT and YYEEEE. J lost 0 bases, V lost 2 bases, and 5 bases had no gene match. The CDR3 is CASSFGQGIATNEKLFF. CDR3 nucleotides: TGTGCCAGCAGCTTTGGACAGGGGATTGCAACTAATGAAAAACTGTTTTTT.

The V gene is TRBV4-1, the J gene TRBJ1-1; 10 positions agree with TRBD1. V was clipped by 6 bases and J by 0 bases; unmatched bases: 13. The CDR3 sequence is 18 residues long. In germline, CDR1 is MGHRA, CDR2 YSYEKL. The DNA for the CDR3 is TGCGCCAGCAGACTTACACGGGACAGGGGCAAAATGAACACTGAAGCTTTCTTT. It codes for CASRLTRDRGKMNTEAFF.

This clone is a singleton in its sample. CDR3 nucleotide sequence: TGTGCCAGCAGCTCACGGACAGGGGTATTAGAGACCCAGTACTTC. Encoded protein: CASSSRTGVLETQYF. The genes are TRBV9 and TRBJ2-5; 9 positions agree with TRBD1. Germline trimming cut 4 bases from V and 4 bases from J; bases unmatched to any gene: 8. Germline loops: CDR1 SGDLS, CDR2 YYNGEE. This CDR3 is built from 15 residues.

The rearrangement links TRBV3-1 (or the pseudogene TRBV3-2) to TRBJ2-5; D remains unclear. The length of the CDR3 is 14 residues. The germline V and J ends were trimmed by 5 bases and 2 bases, with 12 bases remaining between them. Germline CDR1 LGHDT, CDR2 YNNKEL (reference sequence). Here the CDR3 DNA reads TGTGCCAGCAGCTCCGGCGCAACTCAAGAGACCCAGTACTTC. Translating gives CASSSGATQETQYF.

The V call is TRBV30, the J call TRBJ2-6; no firm D call. The CDR3 contains 17 residues. V was shortened by 5 bases and J by 1 base, with 18 bases between the two germline ends. Germline V gene sequence: CDR1 GTSNPN, CDR2 SVGIG (reference sequence). The CDR3, as DNA: TGTGCCTGGCGACGAGGCAGGTTGAAATCTGGGGCCAACGTCCTGACTTTC. Its protein product is CAWRRGRLKSGANVLTF.